The 31 T cell receptor beta chains listed next were all sequenced from one sample in a study of vaccination effects on CD4 cells after COVID-19. Here immunoSEQ multiplex PCR was the method, and the copy in TCRdb shows in-frame clones only, minus some. The data contain around 30,000 clones, roughly 70% of them singletons. No antigen has been assigned to these receptors. When less than 13 days of culture had elapsed, CD4+ T cells were isolated. The sequenced sample was CD4+ T cells from PBMCs cultured without peptide, obtained before COVID-19 vaccination. The receptor set was obtained from a human donor who received a COVID-19 vaccine.

This chain uses TRBV29-1 with TRBJ2-7; D may be TRBD1 (6 bases). Germline assignment: CDR1 SQVTM and CDR2 ANQGSEA. V was clipped by 6 bases and J by 5 bases, with 14 bases between them. There are 12 residues in the CDR3. This CDR3 is CSVLTGLHEQYF. In nucleotides, the CDR3 is TGCAGCGTCCTGACAGGCCTCCACGAGCAGTACTTC.

The rearrangement uses TRBV19 and TRBJ1-3; no firm D call. CDR1 is LNHDA, CDR2 SQIVND, per germline (reference sequence). V was cut by 7 bases and J by 1 base, with 20 bases left in between. This CDR3 comprises 17 residues. CDR3 in DNA: TGTGCCAGTACCAATGGACGGACTAGTCTTTCTGGAAACACCATATATTTT. Amino acid sequence: CASTNGRTSLSGNTIYF.

The chain employs TRBV2 and TRBJ1-2; possibly TRBD1 for D (5 bases). In germline, CDR1 is SNHLY, CDR2 FYNNEI. V was shortened by 3 bases and J by 8 bases, with 13 bases between the two germline ends. The CDR3 consists of 13 residues. CDR3 bases: TGTGCCAGCAGTGATTGGGAGGGGAGCGGCTACACCTTC. Its protein is CASSDWEGSGYTF.

V usage is TRBV3-1 (or the pseudogene TRBV3-2) and J usage is TRBJ2-1, with unresolved D. CDR3 length equals 13 residues. V was shortened by 2 bases and J by 7 bases, with 9 bases between the two germline ends. Germline CDR1 LGHDT, CDR2 YNNKEL (reference sequence). CDR3 loop: CASSQSERNEQFF. The CDR3, as DNA: TGTGCCAGCAGCCAATCGGAACGGAATGAGCAGTTCTTC.

This clone was seen once. The CDR3 is CASSLGDQETQYF. CDR3 DNA: TGTGCCAGCAGCTTAGGTGACCAAGAGACCCAGTACTTC. The chain recombines TRBV11-3 with TRBJ2-5; no clear D gene. The CDR3 extends over 13 amino acids. The germline V gene encodes CDR1 SGHNT and CDR2 YENEEA. Trimming pared 1 base from V and 0 bases from J, leaving 3 bases between.

The CDR3 DNA is TGTGCCAGCAGCAGAACACGCAACACTGAAGCTTTCTTT. Amino acid sequence: CASSRTRNTEAFF. The rearrangement uses TRBV5-5 and TRBJ1-1; D gene unclear. The CDR3 extends over 13 amino acids. Germline CDR1 SGHKS, CDR2 YYEKEE (reference sequence). The V end lost 4 bases, the J end lost 2 bases, and 9 bases lay between the germline ends.

The chain combines TRBV5-1 with TRBJ1-4, with TRBD1 matching over 8 bases. Germline values: CDR1 SGHRS, CDR2 YFSETQ. J lost 10 bases, V lost 0 bases, and 5 bases had no gene match. This CDR3 is built from 14 residues. This chain's CDR3 is CASSLERTGGKLFF. CDR3 DNA: TGCGCCAGCAGCTTGGAACGTACAGGGGGAAAACTGTTTTTT.

The genes are TRBV11-3 and TRBJ2-3; tentative D call: TRBD1 (6 bases). Germline loops: CDR1 SGHNT, CDR2 YENEEA. The CDR3 has 15 residues. V lost 4 bases and J lost 1, with 12 bases in between. CDR3 in amino acids: CASSSSYRGTDTQYF. The CDR3 DNA sequence: TGTGCCAGCAGCTCTAGTTACAGGGGCACAGATACGCAGTATTTT.

CDR3 bases: TGTGCCAGCAGCTTAGTTTGGACAGGGATGCGTGAGCAGTTCTTC. This sequence encodes CASSLVWTGMREQFF. This chain links TRBV7-9 with TRBJ2-1, with 8 bases identical to TRBD1. CDR3 length: 15 amino acids. After removal of 1 base from V and 9 bases from J, the junction contained 8 bases not matched to a gene. The V gene's germline CDR1 is SEHNR and CDR2 FQNEAQ (reference sequence).

As concerns this clone: The germline gene is not matched at one end of the junction; a read error may be the cause. This sequence joins TRBV10-3 and TRBJ2-7; D is undetermined. CDR1 and CDR2 from the germline V gene are ENHRY and SYGVKD. This CDR3 has 11 residues. The CDR3 DNA is TGTGCCATCAGTGAGCGCAGCCAAATGAACTTC. Translation gives CAISERSQMNF.

CDR3 in amino acids: CASSSGTENYGYTF. CDR3 sequence (DNA): TGTGCCAGCAGTTCCGGGACAGAGAACTATGGCTACACCTTC. The chain recombines TRBV28 with TRBJ1-2; TRBD1 aligns across 7 bases. The CDR3 has 14 amino acids. V lost 4 bases, J lost 2 bases, and 4 bases stayed unmatched. Germline CDR1 and CDR2: MDHEN and SYDVKM.

This sequence joins TRBV30 and TRBJ1-5; 7 positions agree with TRBD1. The trim removed 1 base at V and 3 bases at J, leaving 6 bases unmatched. The CDR3 totals 15 residues. CDR1 and CDR2 from the germline V gene are GTSNPN and SVGIG (reference sequence). The CDR3 loop reads CAWSEGTVLNQPQHF. CDR3 sequence (DNA): TGTGCCTGGAGTGAGGGGACAGTCCTCAATCAGCCCCAGCATTTT.

This clone was seen a few times. The chain combines TRBV2 with TRBJ1-6; D possibly corresponds to TRBD1 (6 bases). Germline V gene sequence: CDR1 SNHLY, CDR2 FYNNEI. This CDR3 has 16 amino acids. Trimming removed 5 bases at V and 5 bases at J, with 16 bases between. CDR3 nucleotide sequence: TGTGCCAGCAGTTTACAGGGAGTTACAAATAATTCACCCCTCCACTTT. Its protein is CASSLQGVTNNSPLHF.

V and J are TRBV6-4 and TRBJ1-1; no clear D gene. The V gene's germline CDR1 is MRHNA and CDR2 SNTAGT. The CDR3 sequence is 13 residues long. V lost 2 bases to trimming and J lost 1 base, with 5 bases between them. Here the CDR3 DNA reads TGTGCCAGCAGTGACCAACCGAACACTGAAGCTTTCTTT. It encodes CASSDQPNTEAFF.

The chain carries TRBV6-6 and TRBJ2-7, with no clear D. Trimming left V 6 bases short and J 6 bases short, with 18 bases between. CDR1 and CDR2 (germline): MNHNY, SVGAGI (reference sequence). This CDR3 has 14 amino acids. The CDR3 DNA follows: TGTGCCAGCAGCCCCATTGGAAAGGTGGTCGAGCAGTACTTC. Residues: CASSPIGKVVEQYF.

The chain has TRBV19 and TRBJ1-6, with D unresolved. Germline CDR1 LNHDA, CDR2 SQIVND (reference sequence). The CDR3 runs to 12 residues. Trimming shortened V by 5 bases and J by 9 bases, and 8 bases separated the two germline ends. The CDR3, as DNA: TGTGCCAGTAGTTCCTTCGGTTCACCCCTCCACTTT. It specifies CASSSFGSPLHF. Complete variable domain (other parts from reference TRBV19 and TRBJ1-6): DGGITQSPKYLFRKEGQNVTLSCEQNLNHDAMYWYRQDPGQGLRLIYYSQIVNDFQKGDIAEGYSVSREKKESFPLTVTSAQKNPTAFYLCASSSFGSPLHFGNGTRLTVT.

The chain carries TRBV12-5 and TRBJ2-5; weak D call: TRBD1 (6 bases). Trimming pared 5 bases from V and 2 bases from J, leaving 12 bases between. CDR1 is LGHNT and CDR2 is FRNRAP in the germline V gene. There are 14 residues in the CDR3. The chain's CDR3 is CASGRSGDQETQYF. For the CDR3, the DNA is TGTGCTAGTGGTCGGTCAGGGGATCAAGAGACCCAGTACTTC.

The chain has TRBV11-2 and TRBJ2-7; TRBD1 agrees at 8 bases. CDR3 length: 15 amino acids. The V gene's germline CDR1 is SGHAT and CDR2 FQNNGV. V gave up 2 bases and J gave up 2 bases; unmatched junction bases: 5. This CDR3 reads CASSLLQDRAYEQYF. In nucleotides, the CDR3 is TGTGCCAGCAGCTTATTGCAGGACAGGGCCTACGAGCAGTACTTC.

V gene TRBV5-1 combines with J gene TRBJ1-1; maybe TRBD1 (5 bases). Germline V gene lookup returns CDR1 SGHRS and CDR2 YFSETQ. The CDR3 runs 14 residues. V was pared by 2 bases and J by 5 bases, with 13 bases between. The CDR3 nucleotides read TGCGCCAGCAGCTTACCCCATGGGGGGACTGAAGCTTTCTTT. Residues: CASSLPHGGTEAFF.

The V call is TRBV12-3 or TRBV12-4, the J call TRBJ1-4; no reliable D call. V dropped 1 base and J dropped 7 bases, with 7 bases sitting between them. The CDR3 spans 13 residues. CDR3 sequence reads: CASSLESGEKLFF. CDR3 DNA: TGTGCCAGCAGTTTAGAGTCGGGTGAAAAACTGTTTTTT.

The chain uses TRBV6-4 and TRBJ2-1; 13 bases fit TRBD2. Germline V gene lookup returns CDR1 MRHNA and CDR2 SNTAGT. Losses at the gene ends were 2 bases for V and 9 bases for J; bases not matched to a gene: 4. The CDR3 spans 15 residues. CDR3 sequence (DNA): TGTGCCAGCAGTGACGGACTAGCGGGAGTCGGTGAGCAGTTCTTC. As protein: CASSDGLAGVGEQFF.

This chain joins TRBV3-1 (or the pseudogene TRBV3-2) and TRBJ2-6, with D tentatively TRBD2 (6 bases). The germline V and J ends were trimmed by 6 bases and 0 bases, with 12 bases remaining between them. From germline, CDR1 is LGHDT and CDR2 YNNKEL (reference sequence). There are 16 residues in the CDR3. CDR3 coding DNA: TGTGCCAGCAGGGGGGGTCTTACCTCTGGGGCCAACGTCCTGACTTTC. It translates to CASRGGLTSGANVLTF.

The chain employs TRBV29-1 and TRBJ2-3, with 9 nucleotides matching TRBD1. Germline V CDR1 and CDR2: SQVTM, ANQGSEA. Trimming at V came to 7 bases and at J to 4 bases, leaving 9 bases not matched to a gene. CDR3 length equals 14 residues. CDR3 in amino acids: CSADDRGGADTQYF. DNA for the CDR3: TGCAGCGCCGACGACAGGGGGGGTGCAGATACGCAGTATTTT.

This clone was seen more than once but under ten times. J is TRBJ2-2 and V is TRBV5-1; 14 bases fit TRBD2. Looked up from germline, CDR1 is SGHRS and CDR2 is YFSETQ. V shed 4 bases and J 2 bases; nucleotides not matched to a gene: 10. The CDR3 consists of 19 residues. CDR3 sequence: CASSPARGLAGENTGELFF. In nucleotides, the CDR3 is TGCGCCAGCAGCCCGGCCCGGGGACTAGCGGGAGAAAACACCGGGGAGCTGTTTTTT.

The chain links TRBV5-1 to TRBJ2-1; the match to TRBD2 covers 8 bases. Trimming at V came to 0 bases and at J to 5 bases, leaving 7 bases not matched to a gene. Germline V gives CDR1 SGHRS, CDR2 YFSETQ. This CDR3 is 16 amino acids long. CDR3 nucleotides: TGCGCCAGCAGCTTGGTGGACGGGAGGGCCAACAATGAGCAGTTCTTC. Encoded protein: CASSLVDGRANNEQFF.

DNA of the CDR3: TGTGCCAGCCGGAAAGCGGGGGGTAACTACAATGAGCAGTTCTTC. Its protein product is CASRKAGGNYNEQFF. The chain uses TRBV28 and TRBJ2-1; 9 bases align to TRBD2. The CDR3 contains 15 residues. Looked up from germline, CDR1 is MDHEN and CDR2 is SYDVKM. V lost 8 bases to trimming and J lost 3 bases; unmatched junction nucleotides: 8.

The gene calls are TRBV29-1 and TRBJ1-5; D is unresolved. The V end lost 4 bases, the J end lost 7 bases, and 11 bases lay between the germline ends. Germline V CDR1 and CDR2: SQVTM, ANQGSEA. There are 12 residues in the CDR3. CDR3 loop: CSVGNELQPQHF. For the CDR3, the DNA is TGCAGCGTTGGTAATGAGTTACAGCCCCAGCATTTT.

This clone has a handful of counts. This chain connects TRBV5-5 to TRBJ1-2; 9 bases fit TRBD1. V lost 3 bases and J lost 6; bases outside the gene matches: 6. The CDR3 is 14 amino acids. Germline-derived CDR1 and CDR2 are SGHKS and YYEKEE (reference sequence). The DNA of the CDR3 is TGTGCCAGCAGCTCGCCTCGACAGGGGGATGGCTACACCTTC. This translates into CASSSPRQGDGYTF. The entire variable domain, with the rest obtained from reference TRBV5-5 and TRBJ1-2, is as follows: DAGVTQSPTHLIKTRGQQVTLRCSPISGHKSVSWYQQVLGQGPQFIFQYYEKEERGRGNFPDRFSARQFPNYSSELNVNALLLGDSALYLCASSSPRQGDGYTFGSGTRLTVV.

The chain links TRBV7-6 to TRBJ2-3; no reliable D call. The germline V gene encodes CDR1 SGHVS and CDR2 FNYEAQ. The V and J ends lost 4 bases and 1 base respectively, with 12 bases between them. This CDR3 contains 15 residues. CDR3 sequence (DNA): TGTGCCAGCAGCTCGGGTGGAAGGGGCACAGATACGCAGTATTTT. It codes for CASSSGGRGTDTQYF.

As DNA, the CDR3 is TGTGCCAGTAGTACTACAGCTAACTATGGCTACACCTTC. It specifies CASSTTANYGYTF. The chain carries TRBV19 and TRBJ1-2; no firm D call. In germline, CDR1 is LNHDA, CDR2 SQIVND (reference sequence). Trimming shortened V by 4 bases and J by 0 bases, and 6 bases separated the two germline ends. This CDR3 region has 13 residues. The full variable domain, its missing parts supplied by reference TRBV19 and TRBJ1-2, is DGGITQSPKYLFRKEGQNVTLSCEQNLNHDAMYWYRQDPGQGLRLIYYSQIVNDFQKGDIAEGYSVSREKKESFPLTVTSAQKNPTAFYLCASSTTANYGYTFGSGTRLTVV.

The chain employs TRBV10-1 and TRBJ2-1; D is ambiguous. There are 13 residues in the CDR3. Per the germline V gene, CDR1 is WNHNN and CDR2 is SYGVQD (reference sequence). The V and J ends lost 2 bases and 10 bases respectively, with 12 bases between them. The CDR3 loop is CASSEPPLNEQFF. CDR3 coding DNA: TGCGCCAGCAGTGAGCCACCACTCAACGAGCAGTTCTTC.